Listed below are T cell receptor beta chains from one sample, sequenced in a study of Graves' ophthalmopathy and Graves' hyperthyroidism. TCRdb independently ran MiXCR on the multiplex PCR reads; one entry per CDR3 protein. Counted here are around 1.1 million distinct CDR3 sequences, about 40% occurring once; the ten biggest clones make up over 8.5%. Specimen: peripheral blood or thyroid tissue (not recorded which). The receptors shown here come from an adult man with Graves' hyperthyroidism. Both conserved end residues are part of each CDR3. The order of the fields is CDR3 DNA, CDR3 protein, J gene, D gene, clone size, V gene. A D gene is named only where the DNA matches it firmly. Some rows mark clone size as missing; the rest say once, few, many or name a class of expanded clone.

DNA: TGTGCCAGCAGCCTAATTCCAGGGGACGTCGGGGAGACCCAGTACTTC
CDR3: CASSLIPGDVGETQYF
J: TRBJ2-5
D: NA
size: many
V: TRBV7-2

DNA: TGCAGCGTTGAAGAGCGGAGGGAAGAGACCCAGTACTTC
CDR3: CSVEERREETQYF
J: TRBJ2-5
D: NA
size: many
V: TRBV29-1

DNA: TGTGCCACCAGCAGAGTACGGGGGACCCAGTACTTC
CDR3: CATSRVRGTQYF
J: TRBJ2-5
D: NA
size: many
V: TRBV15

DNA: TGTGCCAGCAGTGCGTTTGGTAACACCATATATTTT
CDR3: CASSAFGNTIYF
J: TRBJ1-3
D: NA
size: many
V: TRBV2

DNA: TGTGCCAGCAGCCCTAGGCGGACCGGGGAGCTGTTTTTT
CDR3: CASSPRRTGELFF
J: TRBJ2-2
D: NA
size: NA
V: TRBV7-4

DNA: TGCGCCAGCAGCGAAACAGGGGTTCCCGGGGCCAACGTCCTGACTTTC
CDR3: CASSETGVPGANVLTF
J: TRBJ2-6
D: TRBD1
size: NA
V: TRBV5-1

DNA: TGTGCCAGCAGCGTAGCCCAGGAATATGGCTACACCTTC
CDR3: CASSVAQEYGYTF
J: TRBJ1-2
D: NA
size: many
V: TRBV9

DNA: TGCAGTGCCCCCGAGCCTCCCCCAGCGAACTATGGCTACACCTTC
CDR3: CSAPEPPPANYGYTF
J: TRBJ1-2
D: NA
size: few
V: TRBV20-1

DNA: TGTGCCAGCAGTTACGGGCAGGAGCATTCACCCCTCCACTTT
CDR3: CASSYGQEHSPLHF
J: TRBJ1-6
D: NA
size: many
V: TRBV6-5

DNA: TGTGCCAGCAGGCCATTCGCAGGGGTCGGAAACACCATATATTTT
CDR3: CASRPFAGVGNTIYF
J: TRBJ1-3
D: NA
size: NA
V: TRBV7-2

DNA: TGTGCCAGCAGTGCCTCATCTCCTCGGGGGGGCTACACCTTC
CDR3: CASSASSPRGGYTF
J: TRBJ1-2
D: NA
size: NA
V: TRBV2

DNA: TGTGCCAGCAGTCGATTGGACTACGGGCAGTACTTC
CDR3: CASSRLDYGQYF
J: TRBJ2-7
D: NA
size: NA
V: TRBV6-5

DNA: TGCGCCAGCAGCTTTTCACAGGGGGCGGCAGCTTTCTTT
CDR3: CASSFSQGAAAFF
J: TRBJ1-1
D: TRBD1
size: NA
V: TRBV5-1

DNA: TGTGCCAGCAGTTTAGCGGGGAGTAAAGCTTTCTTT
CDR3: CASSLAGSKAFF
J: TRBJ1-1
D: NA
size: many
V: TRBV12-3/TRBV12-4

DNA: TGTGCCAGCAAGGGCGGGACTGCGGGCACCGGGGAGCTGTTTTTT
CDR3: CASKGGTAGTGELFF
J: TRBJ2-2
D: NA
size: few
V: TRBV6-6

DNA: TGTGCCAGCAGTCTTCGACAGGTTAAAGCTTTCTTT
CDR3: CASSLRQVKAFF
J: TRBJ1-1
D: NA
size: once
V: TRBV28

DNA: TGTGCCAGTAGTTTTCTTGGCCGGGGGGACAATCAGCCCCAGCATTTT
CDR3: CASSFLGRGDNQPQHF
J: TRBJ1-5
D: NA
size: many
V: TRBV19

DNA: TGTGCCAGCAGGGGCGGAGGGAGTGTCTCCTACGAGCAGTACTTC
CDR3: CASRGGGSVSYEQYF
J: TRBJ2-7
D: NA
size: many
V: TRBV2

DNA: TGTGCCAGTAGTAGGGACAGTAGGATCGGGGAGCTGTTTTTT
CDR3: CASSRDSRIGELFF
J: TRBJ2-2
D: TRBD1
size: NA
V: TRBV19

DNA: TGCAGCGTTGAAAACCGGGACAGCGGACTTGAAAAACTGTTTTTT
CDR3: CSVENRDSGLEKLFF
J: TRBJ1-4
D: TRBD1
size: many
V: TRBV29-1

DNA: TGTGCCAGCAGCCCGACAGGACCGAACTACGAGCAGTACTTC
CDR3: CASSPTGPNYEQYF
J: TRBJ2-7
D: NA
size: few
V: TRBV6-5

DNA: TGTGCCAGCAGCCAGGTGGAGACTGAAGCTTTCTTT
CDR3: CASSQVETEAFF
J: TRBJ1-1
D: NA
size: NA
V: TRBV10-3

DNA: TGTGCCAGCAGCTCGACAGGGTCCGGGGAGCTGTTTTTT
CDR3: CASSSTGSGELFF
J: TRBJ2-2
D: TRBD1
size: many
V: TRBV7-3

DNA: TGTGCCACCAGCAGATACGGACAGGGGCGGAACAATGAAAAACTGTTTTTT
CDR3: CATSRYGQGRNNEKLFF
J: TRBJ1-4
D: TRBD1
size: many
V: TRBV15

DNA: TGTGCCAGCAGCTTAGATGCGGCAGGCTCCACTGAAGCTTTCTTT
CDR3: CASSLDAAGSTEAFF
J: TRBJ1-1
D: NA
size: few
V: TRBV11-2

DNA: TGTGCCAGCAGATCGGACGGACTCTATGGCTACACCTTC
CDR3: CASRSDGLYGYTF
J: TRBJ1-2
D: NA
size: NA
V: TRBV2

DNA: TGTGCCACCAGCAGAACAGGGGCCTACGAGCAGTACTTC
CDR3: CATSRTGAYEQYF
J: TRBJ2-7
D: TRBD1
size: few
V: TRBV15

DNA: TGTGCCAGCAGCGAGGGGGATGCTAACTATGGCTACACCTTC
CDR3: CASSEGDANYGYTF
J: TRBJ1-2
D: NA
size: few
V: TRBV6-2/TRBV6-3

DNA: TGTGCCAGCAGTGGACAGTCTTCCAGCACAGATACGCAGTATTTT
CDR3: CASSGQSSSTDTQYF
J: TRBJ2-3
D: NA
size: NA
V: TRBV2

DNA: TGTGCCAGCAGCCCTAGGACGACGCGGGAGCTGTTTTTT
CDR3: CASSPRTTRELFF
J: TRBJ2-2
D: NA
size: NA
V: TRBV7-8

DNA: TGCAGTGGGGGGGGGCCATCGAGGACTGAAGCTTTCTTT
CDR3: CSGGGPSRTEAFF
J: TRBJ1-1
D: NA
size: few
V: TRBV20-1

DNA: TGTGCCATCAGTGGACGGGGACATAGAAAGAACACTGAAGCTTTCTTT
CDR3: CAISGRGHRKNTEAFF
J: TRBJ1-1
D: NA
size: NA
V: TRBV10-3

DNA: TGCAGCGTTGCATATCGGGGCGTGAACACTGAAGCTTTCTTT
CDR3: CSVAYRGVNTEAFF
J: TRBJ1-1
D: NA
size: many
V: TRBV29-1

DNA: TGCTCCCGGGGGACGGCTAGATATGAGCAGTACTTC
CDR3: CSRGTARYEQYF
J: TRBJ2-7
D: NA
size: NA
V: TRBV10-1

DNA: TGTGCCAGCAGACTTAGCGGGGGTAGGCAAGAGACCCAGTACTTC
CDR3: CASRLSGGRQETQYF
J: TRBJ2-5
D: TRBD2
size: NA
V: TRBV7-2

DNA: TGCGCCAGCAGCCAAGGGGCTGCCCGCTCTGGAAACACCATATATTTT
CDR3: CASSQGAARSGNTIYF
J: TRBJ1-3
D: NA
size: NA
V: TRBV4-1

DNA: TGTGCCAGCAGTCCCCTAGACAGGGGGTCAACTGAAGCTTTCTTT
CDR3: CASSPLDRGSTEAFF
J: TRBJ1-1
D: TRBD1
size: once
V: TRBV12-3/TRBV12-4

DNA: TGTGCCAGCAGCTTAGCAGGACAAGGGATAATATCTGGAAACACCATATATTTT
CDR3: CASSLAGQGIISGNTIYF
J: TRBJ1-3
D: NA
size: few
V: TRBV7-6

DNA: TGCAGTGCTAGAAGCGTAAGCTCCTACGAGCAGTACTTC
CDR3: CSARSVSSYEQYF
J: TRBJ2-7
D: NA
size: NA
V: TRBV20-1

DNA: TGCAGTGCTAACGGTGGGGTCAATCAGCCCCAGCATTTT
CDR3: CSANGGVNQPQHF
J: TRBJ1-5
D: NA
size: many
V: TRBV20-1

DNA: TGTGCCAGCAGCCAAGGGTTCGGCGTTGGGGCCAACGTCCTGACTTTC
CDR3: CASSQGFGVGANVLTF
J: TRBJ2-6
D: NA
size: few
V: TRBV3-1

DNA: TGTGCCAGCGGTCACAACACTGAAGCTTTCTTT
CDR3: CASGHNTEAFF
J: TRBJ1-1
D: NA
size: NA
V: TRBV6-6